The T cell receptor beta chain under discussion was sequenced for a study of cytomegalovirus exposure and HLA in healthy donors. General observations from the study: Across donors, presence/absence analyses took sequencing depth to be roughly uniform. Across donors, most TCRs were seen rarely, yet some public ones were widespread.

PCR employed 60 Vbeta and 13 Jbeta primers. The assay was immunoSEQ multiplex PCR, and TCRdb's table has in-frame clones only and misses some. Here the sample spans some 120,000 clones, 70% to 80% being singletons. This CDR3 is 13 amino acids long. V was pared by 1 base and J by 9 bases, with 1 base of the junction left unmatched. Germline V gene lookup returns CDR1 SGHVS and CDR2 FNYEAQ. As to this clone: Antigen specificity is unknown.

What was sequenced was PBMCs. The source of this sequence is a man aged 50-59 years in good health and CMV-seronegative. The chain employs TRBV7-6 and TRBJ2-1; 9 nucleotides agree with TRBD2. CDR3 sequence (DNA): TGTGCCAGCAGCTTAGGACTAGCGGCTGAGCAGTTCTTC. As protein: CASSLGLAAEQFF. Filled out from reference TRBV7-6 and TRBJ2-1, the complete variable domain reads GAGVSQSPRYKVTKRGQDVALRCDPISGHVSLYWYRQALGQGPEFLTYFNYEAQQDKSGLPNDRFSAERPEGSISTLTIQRTEQRDSAMYRCASSLGLAAEQFFGPGTRLTVL.